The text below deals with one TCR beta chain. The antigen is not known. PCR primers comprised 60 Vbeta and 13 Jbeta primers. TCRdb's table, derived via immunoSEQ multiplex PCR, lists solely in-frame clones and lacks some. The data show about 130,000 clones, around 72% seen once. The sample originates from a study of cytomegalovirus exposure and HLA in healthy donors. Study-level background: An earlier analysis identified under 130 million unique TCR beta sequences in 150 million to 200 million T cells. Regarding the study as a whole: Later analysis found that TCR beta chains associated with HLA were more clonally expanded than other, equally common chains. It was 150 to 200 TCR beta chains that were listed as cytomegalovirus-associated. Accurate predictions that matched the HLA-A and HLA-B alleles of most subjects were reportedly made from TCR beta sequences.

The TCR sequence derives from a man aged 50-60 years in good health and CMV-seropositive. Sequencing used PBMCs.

CDR3 nucleotide sequence: TGTGCCAGCACTCCGGGGGTCAATCAGCCCCAGCATTTT. This translates into CASTPGVNQPQHF. This chain uses TRBV2 with TRBJ1-5; perhaps TRBD1 as D (5 bases). There are 13 residues in the CDR3. Germline CDR1 and CDR2: SNHLY and FYNNEI. The V gene lost 7 bases and the J gene lost 3 bases, with 10 bases spanning the gap.